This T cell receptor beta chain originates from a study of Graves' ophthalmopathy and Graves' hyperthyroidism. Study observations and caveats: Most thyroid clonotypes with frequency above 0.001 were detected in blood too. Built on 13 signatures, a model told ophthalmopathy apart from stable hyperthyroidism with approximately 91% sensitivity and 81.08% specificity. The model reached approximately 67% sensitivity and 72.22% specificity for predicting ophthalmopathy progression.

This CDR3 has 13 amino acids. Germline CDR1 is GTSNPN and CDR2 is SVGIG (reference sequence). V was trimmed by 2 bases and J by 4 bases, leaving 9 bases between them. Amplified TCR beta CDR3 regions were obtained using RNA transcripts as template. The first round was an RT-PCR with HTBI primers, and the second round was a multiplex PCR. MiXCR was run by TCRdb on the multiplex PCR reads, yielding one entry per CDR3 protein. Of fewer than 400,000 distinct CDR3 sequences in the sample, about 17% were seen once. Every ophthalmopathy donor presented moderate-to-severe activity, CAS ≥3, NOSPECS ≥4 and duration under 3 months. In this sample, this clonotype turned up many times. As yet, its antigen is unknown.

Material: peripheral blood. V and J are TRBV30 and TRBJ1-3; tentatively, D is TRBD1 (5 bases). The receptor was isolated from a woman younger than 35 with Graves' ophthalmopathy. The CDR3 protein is CAWSPGLGNTIYF. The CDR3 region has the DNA TGTGCCTGGAGTCCAGGGCTCGGAAACACCATATATTTT.